The entry below describes one T cell receptor beta chain. This record belongs to a study of T cells in Graves' hyperthyroidism and ophthalmopathy. Germline CDR1 and CDR2: MNHGY and SVAAGI. The V end was cut by 3 bases, the J end by 1 base, with 10 bases between. This CDR3 comprises 16 residues. RNA transcripts gave rise to amplified TCR beta CDR3 regions. HTBI primers were the set used in a first-round RT-PCR of the TCR CDR3. MiXCR was run by TCRdb on the multiplex PCR reads, yielding one entry per CDR3 protein. This sample has more than 500,000 distinct CDR3 sequences, with about 16% found just once. Together with thyroid ultrasound, orbital computed tomography, serum thyroxine and TRAb, clinical symptoms were used for diagnoses.

The sequence derives from a woman aged 25 to 39 with Graves' ophthalmopathy. The chain couples TRBV6-9 to TRBJ2-6, with D possibly TRBD1 on 5 matching bases. The sequenced sample consisted of blood. The DNA for the CDR3 is TGTGCCAGCAGTTACCCCTCAGGGTCTGGGGCCAACGTCCTGACTTTC. Amino acid sequence: CASSYPSGSGANVLTF.